The clone carrying this T cell receptor beta chain occurred once. The antigen is undetermined. Autoimmune disease history or systemic immunosuppression meant exclusion. The V and J ends lost 5 bases and 0 bases, in that order; junction bases with no gene match: 9. The CDR3 spans 19 residues. Germline CDR1 LNHDA, CDR2 SQIVND (reference sequence). This specimen belongs to a study of OX40 agonist ivuxolimab in advanced cancers. Study overall: Every 2 weeks, ivuxolimab was infused into the patients intravenously at between 0.01 and 10 mg/kg. From 23 to 79 years was the age range, with a mean of approximately 58 years, and 65% to 90% were male.

Whole-study results and caveats: Clonal expansion was seen in CD4+ and CD8+ blood T cells by week 6 at 0.1 to 3.0 mg/kg.

Clones were read by immunoSEQ multiplex PCR, and TCRdb kept only the in-frame ones, dropping some. Here the sample spans more than 55,000 clones, 85% being singletons. Sequencing was performed on CD4+ or CD8+ T cells sorted from blood, taken in a trial of the OX40 agonist ivuxolimab. This TCR was recovered from an adult with an advanced solid tumor such as melanoma, head and neck, liver or kidney cancer. The chain has TRBV19 and TRBJ2-1; 14 bases are a match to TRBD2. CDR3 in DNA: TGTGCCAGTAGTGTAAGGACTAGCGGGGGGCAGAGCTCCTACAATGAGCAGTTCTTC. It encodes CASSVRTSGGQSSYNEQFF.